This entry is about one TCR beta chain. The target antigen is unknown. This entry comes from a study of blood T cells in healthy people across ages. Findings of the study overall: Older individuals had lower TCR beta diversity per million T cells (the decline was roughly linear). Diversity was higher, and naive CD4+ cells more numerous, in long-lived donors than in aged donors.

Primers used in a second PCR of roughly 6 to 11 cycles were a sample-barcoded 5' primer and a J-beta primer mix. TCRdb recomputed calls from the 5' RACE reads with MiXCR, one row per CDR3 protein. The table lists approximately 350,000 distinct CDR3 sequences, roughly half of them singletons. This CDR3 contains 15 residues. CDR1 is SEHNR and CDR2 is FQNEAQ in the germline V gene (reference sequence). Trimming at V came to 3 bases and at J to 6 bases, leaving 4 bases not matched to a gene. The gene calls are TRBV7-9 and TRBJ2-1; 11 bases are a match to TRBD2. The origin of this receptor is a man aged 55 to 70 in good health. The source material was blood. The CDR3 is CASSFSGGGVNEQFF. As DNA, the CDR3 is TGTGCCAGCAGCTTTAGCGGGGGGGGGGTCAATGAGCAGTTCTTC.